The 22 T cell receptor beta chains below were found in one sample sequenced in a study of blood T cell repertoires in COVID-19. This table comes from immunoSEQ multiplex PCR, and its TCRdb copy is limited to in-frame clones, with some not included. The sample lists about 95,000 clones; around 86% were seen once. The specimen sequenced was peripheral blood. The source of these receptors is a woman between 70 and 85 years old with acute or convalescent COVID-19.

This rearrangement joins TRBV6-6 to TRBJ2-2, with 10 nucleotides matching TRBD2. Germline CDR1 MNHNY, CDR2 SVGAGI (reference sequence). The CDR3 has 18 residues. V was pared by 5 bases and J by 5 bases, with 14 bases of the junction left unmatched. The CDR3 spells CASSPLKAGGLRTGELFF. The CDR3 nucleotides are TGTGCCAGCAGTCCTCTGAAAGCGGGGGGGCTGAGGACCGGGGAGCTGTTTTTT.

This clone has only a few counts. The chain combines TRBV6-4 with TRBJ2-3, with D unresolved. The length of the CDR3 is 13 residues. Germline V gene lookup returns CDR1 MRHNA and CDR2 SNTAGT. V was shortened by 2 bases and J by 0 bases, with 3 bases between the two germline ends. The DNA of the CDR3 is TGTGCCAGCAGTGACACTAGCACAGATACGCAGTATTTT. It codes for CASSDTSTDTQYF.

The gene calls are TRBV28 and TRBJ1-1; 7 bases line up with TRBD1. After removal of 7 bases from V and 11 bases from J, the junction contained 13 bases not matched to a gene. CDR1 and CDR2 (germline): MDHEN, SYDVKM. The CDR3 length is 13 residues. The CDR3 nucleotides are TGTGCCAGCATAAAAGACAGGGCGTCTCGGGCTTTCTTT. Residues: CASIKDRASRAFF.

This chain links TRBV28 with TRBJ1-5, with D perhaps matching TRBD1 (5 bases). Germline CDR1 is MDHEN and CDR2 is SYDVKM. V shed 6 bases and J shed 5 bases, with 11 bases lying between them. The CDR3 has 13 residues. Here the CDR3 DNA reads TGTGCCAGCAGCTACCTCAGGGATCAGCCCCAGCATTTT. This gives the protein CASSYLRDQPQHF.

The CDR3 DNA sequence: TGTGCCAGCAGCTTGGAGCTACGCTCCTACAATGAGCAGTTCTTC. This sequence encodes CASSLELRSYNEQFF. The chain has TRBV5-6 and TRBJ2-1; D remains ambiguous. V was shortened by 0 bases and J by 0 bases, with 7 bases between the two germline ends. Germline loops: CDR1 SGHDT, CDR2 YYEEEE. The CDR3 has 15 amino acids.

The V gene is TRBV28, the J gene TRBJ2-5, with TRBD1 identical over 7 bases. From germline, CDR1 is MDHEN and CDR2 SYDVKM. The CDR3 spans 16 residues. Trimming removed 7 bases from V and 2 bases from J; junction bases left unmatched: 13. CDR3 in amino acids: CASKGPRQGWQETQYF. The CDR3 bases are TGTGCCAGCAAGGGGCCGAGACAGGGATGGCAAGAGACCCAGTACTTC.

CDR3 sequence reads: CASSERLARGAETQYF. The CDR3 DNA reads TGTGCCAGCAGCGAACGGCTGGCACGGGGGGCAGAGACCCAGTACTTC. This chain uses TRBV3-1 (or the pseudogene TRBV3-2) with TRBJ2-5; tentatively, D is TRBD2 (7 bases). In germline, CDR1 is LGHDT, CDR2 YNNKEL (reference sequence). The CDR3 contains 16 residues. The V end was cut by 5 bases, the J end by 4 bases, with 20 bases between.

V gene TRBV5-1 combines with J gene TRBJ1-1; D perhaps matches TRBD1 (5 bases). CDR3 length: 16 amino acids. V shed 4 bases and J shed 1 base, with 17 bases lying between them. Germline loops: CDR1 SGHRS, CDR2 YFSETQ. The CDR3 spells CASSLGVGGRNTEAFF. Written as DNA, the CDR3 is TGCGCCAGCAGCCTGGGTGTCGGGGGTCGGAACACTGAAGCTTTCTTT.

The chain joins TRBV19 to TRBJ1-1; 7 positions match TRBD1. The length of the CDR3 is 12 residues. From germline, CDR1 is LNHDA and CDR2 SQIVND (reference sequence). The trim removed 6 bases at V and 6 bases at J, leaving 4 bases unmatched. In DNA, the CDR3 is TGTGCCAGTAGACAGCAGGGGGCTGAAGCTTTCTTT. Protein: CASRQQGAEAFF.

Here the CDR3 reads CASSTGGHEQFF. The CDR3 nucleotides read TGTGCCAGCAGTACAGGGGGGCATGAGCAGTTCTTC. J is TRBJ2-1 and V is TRBV6-2 or TRBV6-3; 8 bases line up with TRBD1. The CDR3 is 12 residues long. Germline CDR1 and CDR2: MNHEY and SVGEGT. Losses at the gene ends were 5 bases for V and 8 bases for J; bases not matched to a gene: 2.

V is TRBV6-5 and J is TRBJ1-1; 7 bases line up with TRBD1. The CDR3 runs to 14 residues. Per germline, CDR1 MNHEY and CDR2 SVGAGI. V shed 6 bases and J 1 base; nucleotides not matched to a gene: 5. The CDR3 reads CASSHRGGNTEAFF. In DNA form, the CDR3 reads TGTGCCAGCAGCCACAGGGGAGGGAACACTGAAGCTTTCTTT.

The chain links TRBV28 to TRBJ1-6; possible D gene TRBD1, 5 bases. The length of the CDR3 is 14 residues. The germline V and J ends were trimmed by 9 bases and 6 bases, with 15 bases remaining between them. Looked up from germline, CDR1 is MDHEN and CDR2 is SYDVKM. This chain's CDR3 is CARGEGRGNSPLHF. The CDR3 DNA follows: TGTGCCAGAGGGGAGGGGCGGGGTAATTCACCCCTCCACTTT.

V usage is TRBV9 and J usage is TRBJ2-7; TRBD2 matches 7 bases. The length of the CDR3 is 14 residues. Trimming cost V 4 bases and J 5 bases; bases outside gene matches: 9. Germline V gives CDR1 SGDLS, CDR2 YYNGEE. The DNA for the CDR3 is TGTGCCAGCAGCCCCCGAGCGGGGCTCCACGAGCAGTACGTC. Translated, it gives CASSPRAGLHEQYV.

The V and J genes are TRBV19 and TRBJ1-3; 7 nucleotides line up with TRBD1. Unmatched junction bases numbered 8, after V lost 6 bases and J lost 0 bases. In germline, CDR1 is LNHDA, CDR2 SQIVND (reference sequence). This CDR3 region has 16 residues. CDR3 bases: TGTGCCAGTAGATCCGGGACAGCCACCTCTGGAAACACCATATATTTT. It encodes CASRSGTATSGNTIYF.

The chain links TRBV30 to TRBJ1-4, with D maybe TRBD1 (6 bases). This CDR3 region has 19 residues. Germline CDR1 reads GTSNPN; CDR2 reads SVGIG (reference sequence). V lost 1 base and J lost 6, with 27 bases in between. The CDR3 here is CAWSGVRGHTITKDEKLFF. The CDR3 DNA follows: TGTGCCTGGAGTGGCGTTCGGGGACATACCATAACAAAAGATGAAAAACTGTTTTTT.

The chain recombines TRBV2 with TRBJ1-5; D not resolved. Trimming left V 2 bases short and J 10 bases short, with 21 bases between. The CDR3 is 16 amino acids. In germline, CDR1 is SNHLY, CDR2 FYNNEI. CDR3 coding DNA: TGTGCCAGCAGTGAACCCTCTAGTGTGAGTAGCGGACCCCAGCATTTT. Its translation is CASSEPSSVSSGPQHF.

V and J are TRBV20-1 and TRBJ2-3; 11 positions agree with TRBD2. Germline lookup yields CDR1 DFQATT and CDR2 SNEGSKA (reference sequence). Trimming took 3 bases from V and 5 from J; bases not matched to a gene: 10. This CDR3 has 16 amino acids. In nucleotides, the CDR3 is TGCAGTGCTAGTCACTATAGCGGGGGGGCTGGAGATACGCAGTATTTT. Translating it yields CSASHYSGGAGDTQYF.

The chain is built from TRBV13 and TRBJ1-1; TRBD1 agrees at 8 bases. CDR3 length: 15 amino acids. Trimming removed 5 bases from V and 1 base from J; junction bases left unmatched: 6. From germline, CDR1 is PRHDT and CDR2 FYEKMQ (reference sequence). For the CDR3, the DNA is TGTGCCAGCAGCCCCGGACAGGGTACGAACACTGAAGCTTTCTTT. Its protein is CASSPGQGTNTEAFF.

The genes are TRBV19 and TRBJ2-6, with 7 nucleotides matching TRBD2. The CDR3 has 17 amino acids. Germline V gene lookup returns CDR1 LNHDA and CDR2 SQIVND (reference sequence). V trimming: 3 bases; J trimming: 0 bases; junction bases outside the gene matches: 5. The CDR3 coding sequence is TGTGCCAGTAGTATCGGGGGAGGGAGCTCTGGGGCCAACGTCCTGACTTTC. Translating gives CASSIGGGSSGANVLTF.

The chain uses TRBV7-8 and TRBJ2-7; 9 bases are shared with TRBD1. The V segment lost 4 bases and the J segment 3 bases; nucleotides outside the gene matches: 7. CDR1 is SGHVS, CDR2 FQNEAQ, per germline. This CDR3 has 15 residues. DNA for the CDR3: TGTGCCAGCAGCTCCGGACAGGGGCGGAACTACGAGCAGTACTTC. It translates to CASSSGQGRNYEQYF.

The V and J genes are TRBV2 and TRBJ2-2, with 9 bases aligning to TRBD2. The ends lost 6 bases at V and 0 bases at J; junction bases unmatched: 5. This CDR3 spans 16 amino acids. Germline-derived CDR1 and CDR2 are SNHLY and FYNNEI. The CDR3 nucleotides are TGTGCCAGCAGCTTCATAGCGGGGGCGAACACCGGGGAGCTGTTTTTT. This encodes CASSFIAGANTGELFF.

The chain carries TRBV27 and TRBJ2-6; D is perhaps TRBD1 (6 bases). V dropped 2 bases and J dropped 3 bases, with 11 bases sitting between them. Germline CDR1 MNHEY, CDR2 SMNVEV (reference sequence). This CDR3 comprises 16 residues. CDR3 coding DNA: TGTGCCAGCAGTTTACCCCGAGGGGGTGGGGCCAACGTCCTGACTTTC. Translated: CASSLPRGGGANVLTF.